This T cell receptor (beta chain) was retrieved from a study of CD8+ T cells in alopecia areata. For about 5 patients taking part in the biomarker study, CD4+ cells were further sorted into CD25+CD127- cells. TCR sequencing used cDNA made by reverse transcription of extracted RNA. Only in-frame clones appear in the TCRdb table, and some are missing; sequencing was by immunoSEQ multiplex PCR. The sample consists of approximately 13,000 clones, 45% to 65% of them appearing once. Deletions cut 4 bases from V and 5 bases from J, with 18 bases between. CDR1 and CDR2 (germline): SGHNT, YYREEE (reference sequence). This CDR3 comprises 16 residues. Study conclusions and caveats: Elevated clonality characterized lesional scalp relative to normal scalp, particularly in alopecia totalis/universalis.

Concerning this clone itself: Its antigen is undetermined.

The sample taken for sequencing was CD4+ Tregs sorted from blood. This rearrangement joins TRBV5-4 to TRBJ1-4; weak D call: TRBD1 (6 bases). This sequence was found in a human donor with alopecia areata. The CDR3 reads CASSMGSGQQNEKLFF. DNA for the CDR3: TGTGCCAGCAGCATGGGGTCCGGACAGCAAAATGAAAAACTGTTTTTT.